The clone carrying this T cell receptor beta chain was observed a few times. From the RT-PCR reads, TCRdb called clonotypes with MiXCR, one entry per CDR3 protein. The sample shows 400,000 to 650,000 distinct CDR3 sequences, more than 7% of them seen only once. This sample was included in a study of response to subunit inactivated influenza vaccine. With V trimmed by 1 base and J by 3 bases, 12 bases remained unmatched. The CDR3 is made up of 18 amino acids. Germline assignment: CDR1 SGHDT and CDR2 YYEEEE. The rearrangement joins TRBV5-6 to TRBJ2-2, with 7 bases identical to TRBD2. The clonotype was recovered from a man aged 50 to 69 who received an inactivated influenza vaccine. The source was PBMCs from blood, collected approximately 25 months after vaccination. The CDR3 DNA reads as TGTGCCAGCAGCTTGTTGGGGCTGGGAGGGGCAGACACCGGGGAGCTGTTTTTT. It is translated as CASSLLGLGGADTGELFF.